One sample yielded the 29 T cell receptor beta chains listed below, sequenced in a study of naive and memory T cell subsets. The study, taken as a whole, reports: Possibly reflecting memory cells re-expressing CD45RA, a few larger clonotypes occurred in naive repertoires, especially CD8.

Their specific antigens are unknown. Two oligonucleotides, mixed equimolar, formed the beta constant-region primer covering TRBC1 and TRBC2. Four rounds of PCR amplified the ligated cDNA using nested alpha and beta constant-region primers plus SP2. TCRdb called the UMI-ligation and nested PCR reads again in MiXCR, with one record for every CDR3 protein. The sample includes approximately 140,000 distinct CDR3 sequences, about 20% of them seen just once. The source material was naive CD8+ T cells from blood. These receptors were collected from a human donor in good health.

This chain uses TRBV4-3 with TRBJ2-1, with D possibly being TRBD1 (6 bases). CDR1 and CDR2 (germline): LGHNA, YSLEER. Between the trimmed V and J ends, which lost 0 bases and 2 bases, there was a span of 11 bases. The CDR3 runs 16 residues. The CDR3: CASSQEGAATYNEQFF. In DNA form, the CDR3 reads TGCGCCAGCAGCCAAGAGGGGGCGGCGACCTACAATGAGCAGTTCTTC.

This clonotype was counted a few times. The chain links TRBV4-3 to TRBJ2-4; D uncertain. V was cut by 1 base and J by 8 bases, with 12 bases left in between. This CDR3 spans 14 amino acids. CDR1 is LGHNA, CDR2 YSLEER, per germline. CDR3 region: CASSQGAGTDIQYF. The CDR3 coding sequence is TGCGCCAGCAGCCAAGGGGCAGGAACTGACATTCAGTACTTC.

This chain links TRBV2 with TRBJ2-1; D not certain. The CDR3 is 13 amino acids. Germline V gives CDR1 SNHLY, CDR2 FYNNEI. V was trimmed by 4 bases and J by 7 bases, leaving 11 bases between them. The CDR3 coding sequence is TGTGCCAGCAGTGTATTCCTAGAGAATGAGCAGTTCTTC. Translated, it gives CASSVFLENEQFF.

The genes are TRBV6-5 and TRBJ1-2, with D possibly matching TRBD1 (5 bases). V lost 2 bases and J 6 bases, leaving 22 bases between the germline ends. CDR3 length equals 17 residues. Germline CDR1 MNHEY, CDR2 SVGAGI. The CDR3, as DNA: TGTGCCAGCAGTTACAGTCCAAGGGGAGGGAATACGAATGGCTACACCTTC. It translates to CASSYSPRGGNTNGYTF.

This chain connects TRBV29-1 to TRBJ1-2; 8 bases are shared with TRBD1. In germline, CDR1 is SQVTM, CDR2 ANQGSEA. There are 13 residues in the CDR3. V was clipped by 7 bases and J by 8 bases; unmatched bases: 12. CDR3 loop: CSDRTGIFRGYTF. In DNA, the CDR3 is TGCAGCGACCGGACAGGGATTTTCCGAGGCTACACCTTC.

A few counts support this clonotype. The rearrangement links TRBV5-5 to TRBJ1-1, with D possibly matching TRBD1 (6 bases). This CDR3 contains 14 residues. V lost 4 bases and J 4 bases, leaving 14 bases between the germline ends. The germline CDR1 and CDR2 sequences are SGHKS and YYEKEE (reference sequence). The CDR3 DNA reads as TGTGCCAGCAGCCTCGAGGGGGTTGGCACTGAAGCTTTCTTT. This translates into CASSLEGVGTEAFF.

The rearrangement links TRBV7-6 to TRBJ1-1; D perhaps matches TRBD1 (5 bases). V was shortened by 5 bases and J by 3 bases, with 10 bases between the two germline ends. Germline lookup yields CDR1 SGHVS and CDR2 FNYEAQ. The CDR3 extends over 13 amino acids. Here the CDR3 DNA reads TGTGCCAGCAGCCCGGTGGGGGACACTGAAGCTTTCTTT. Amino acids: CASSPVGDTEAFF.

This clonotype turned up a few times. The chain uses TRBV4-1 and TRBJ2-2; D is ambiguous. The V and J ends lost 5 bases and 4 bases respectively, with 11 bases between them. Germline V gives CDR1 MGHRA, CDR2 YSYEKL. The CDR3 is 14 amino acids. The CDR3 is CASSSPLGTGELFF. In DNA form, the CDR3 reads TGCGCCAGCAGCTCCCCTCTAGGCACCGGGGAGCTGTTTTTT.

Only a few counts were recorded for this clonotype. The V and J genes are TRBV7-9 and TRBJ2-1; no clear D gene. The CDR3 contains 13 residues. CDR1 is SEHNR and CDR2 is FQNEAQ in the germline V gene (reference sequence). Trimming shortened V by 3 bases and J by 2 bases, and 5 bases separated the two germline ends. CDR3 in DNA: TGTGCCAGCAGCTTCCCCACCTACAATGAGCAGTTCTTC. Translating gives CASSFPTYNEQFF.

J is TRBJ1-1 and V is TRBV29-1; D is uncertain. The CDR3 has 13 residues. CDR1 and CDR2 (germline): SQVTM, ANQGSEA. Trimming pared 4 bases from V and 0 bases from J, leaving 9 bases between. DNA for the CDR3: TGCAGCGTTGGGCCAGACATGAACACTGAAGCTTTCTTT. Its protein product is CSVGPDMNTEAFF.

This clonotype was seen a few times. J is TRBJ1-5 and V is TRBV4-1; 7 nucleotides line up with TRBD1. The length of the CDR3 is 15 residues. With V trimmed by 4 bases and J by 4 bases, 7 bases remained unmatched. CDR1 and CDR2 (germline): MGHRA, YSYEKL. CDR3: CASSLQGVGNQPQHF. The CDR3 DNA reads TGCGCCAGCAGCCTTCAGGGGGTTGGAAATCAGCCCCAGCATTTT.

Turning to this clonotype: One end of the junction is discordant with germline, which a read error may explain. The chain carries TRBV18 and TRBJ2-7; 8 positions match TRBD2. Germline CDR1 KGHSH, CDR2 LQKENI. The CDR3 has 14 amino acids. The CDR3: CASSPREGWYEQYF. The CDR3 nucleotides are TGTGCCAGTTCACCCCGGGAGGGATGGTACGAGCAGTACTTC.

CDR3 loop: CASSLIQNTGELFF. The CDR3 nucleotides read TGTGCCAGCAGCTTGATCCAGAACACCGGGGAGCTGTTTTTT. The V call is TRBV5-8, the J call TRBJ2-2; D not resolved. Trimming cost V 1 base and J 1 base, with 5 bases left between them. CDR1 is SGHTS, CDR2 YDEGEE, per germline. This CDR3 is built from 14 residues.

The V and J genes are TRBV18 and TRBJ1-3, with D possibly being TRBD1 (5 bases). This CDR3 spans 14 amino acids. CDR1 is KGHSH, CDR2 LQKENI, per germline. Trimming removed 6 bases from V and 0 bases from J, with 9 bases in between. CDR3 sequence reads: CASSEQASGNTIYF. The CDR3, as DNA: TGTGCCAGCTCTGAACAGGCCTCTGGAAACACCATATATTTT.

The V and J genes are TRBV4-1 and TRBJ2-1, with unresolved D. This CDR3 region has 13 residues. The germline V gene has CDR1 MGHRA and CDR2 YSYEKL. V lost 5 bases and J 8 bases, leaving 13 bases between the germline ends. This CDR3 reads CASSTEQFDEQFF. The CDR3 DNA sequence: TGCGCCAGCAGCACAGAACAGTTTGATGAGCAGTTCTTC.

The rearrangement joins TRBV29-1 to TRBJ2-5; 7 bases are shared with TRBD1. This CDR3 has 14 amino acids. CDR1 is SQVTM and CDR2 is ANQGSEA in the germline V gene. Trimming at V came to 6 bases and at J to 4 bases, leaving 11 bases not matched to a gene. The CDR3 region has the DNA TGCAGCGTAACCTTAACAGGGGACGGAGAGACCCAGTACTTC. This codes for CSVTLTGDGETQYF.

The chain employs TRBV4-1 and TRBJ1-1; 8 bases line up with TRBD1. In germline, CDR1 is MGHRA, CDR2 YSYEKL. This CDR3 is built from 15 residues. V lost 0 bases and J lost 5; bases outside the gene matches: 5. CDR3 loop: CASSQEAGGYTEAFF. CDR3 in DNA: TGCGCCAGCAGCCAAGAGGCAGGGGGCTATACTGAAGCTTTCTTT.

The J gene is TRBJ2-3, the V gene TRBV2, with D unresolved. The CDR3 sequence is 16 residues long. V lost 4 bases, J lost 2 bases, and 16 bases lay in between. CDR1 is SNHLY and CDR2 is FYNNEI in the germline V gene. CDR3 amino acids: CASSGQPRPITDTQYF. The CDR3 DNA reads as TGTGCCAGCAGTGGCCAGCCCCGGCCGATCACAGATACGCAGTATTTT.

The chain links TRBV5-6 to TRBJ2-7; no definite D call. The germline CDR1 and CDR2 sequences are SGHDT and YYEEEE. The CDR3 consists of 15 residues. V lost 4 bases, J lost 2 bases, and 16 bases lay in between. The CDR3 DNA follows: TGTGCCAGCAGCGATGAACGGCTACAGCCCTACGAGCAGTACTTC. Protein product: CASSDERLQPYEQYF.

This clonotype was counted many times. The chain combines TRBV18 with TRBJ2-7; 9 bases line up with TRBD2. Germline V gene sequence: CDR1 KGHSH, CDR2 LQKENI. Trimming at V came to 6 bases and at J to 6 bases, leaving 3 bases not matched to a gene. The CDR3 contains 12 residues. The CDR3 sequence: CASSGTSPEQYF. In DNA form, the CDR3 reads TGTGCCAGCTCGGGGACTAGCCCCGAGCAGTACTTC.

This clonotype was counted between two and nine times. J is TRBJ2-1 and V is TRBV9; 7 nucleotides match TRBD2. This CDR3 has 15 amino acids. J gave up 2 bases and V 3 bases, and 5 bases lay outside the gene matches. The germline gives CDR1 SGDLS, CDR2 YYNGEE. CDR3 region: CASSGSSGAYNEQFF. The CDR3 nucleotides are TGTGCCAGCAGCGGCTCTAGCGGCGCCTACAATGAGCAGTTCTTC.

The genes are TRBV7-3 and TRBJ2-5; TRBD2 might be the D (7 bases). V dropped 4 bases and J dropped 5 bases, with 14 bases sitting between them. CDR3 size: 14 residues. Per the germline V gene, CDR1 is SGHTA and CDR2 is FQGTGA. Here the CDR3 reads CASSSQGGVETQYF. In DNA form, the CDR3 reads TGTGCCAGCAGCTCTCAAGGGGGGGTTGAGACCCAGTACTTC.

This clonotype was observed a handful of times. The genes are TRBV19 and TRBJ2-1, with TRBD1 identical over 9 bases. V was clipped by 5 bases and J by 7 bases; unmatched bases: 12. The CDR3 is 16 amino acids. The germline gives CDR1 LNHDA, CDR2 SQIVND (reference sequence). CDR3 residues: CASSVTGTGWMNEQFF. DNA for the CDR3: TGTGCCAGTAGTGTTACCGGGACAGGGTGGATGAATGAGCAGTTCTTC.

The gene calls are TRBV28 and TRBJ2-1; 7 nucleotides agree with TRBD2. The CDR3 loop spans 15 amino acids. Germline CDR1 reads MDHEN; CDR2 reads SYDVKM. V was clipped by 6 bases and J by 0 bases; unmatched bases: 5. The CDR3 protein is CASSSPGGSYNEQFF. In DNA form, the CDR3 reads TGTGCCAGCAGCTCCCCGGGAGGCTCCTACAATGAGCAGTTCTTC.

This sequence joins TRBV28 and TRBJ2-3; perhaps D is TRBD1 or TRBD2 (5 bases each). The ends were cut back, 4 bases at V and 1 base at J, with 15 bases in the middle. The CDR3 extends over 16 amino acids. Germline V CDR1 and CDR2: MDHEN, SYDVKM. The CDR3 DNA follows: TGTGCCAGCAGTTCAACCGGGACGGCTGGCACAGATACGCAGTATTTT. Translation gives CASSSTGTAGTDTQYF.

This sequence joins TRBV7-9 and TRBJ2-7, with 10 nucleotides matching TRBD2. This CDR3 comprises 18 residues. Germline V gives CDR1 SEHNR, CDR2 FQNEAQ (reference sequence). The V segment lost 4 bases and the J segment 3 bases; nucleotides outside the gene matches: 15. The DNA for the CDR3 is TGTGCCAGCAGCTGGGGTCCAGCAGCGGGAGGGGTATTCTACGAGCAGTACTTC. It codes for CASSWGPAAGGVFYEQYF. Together with reference TRBV7-9 and TRBJ2-7, the CDR3 gives the full variable domain: DTGVSQNPRHKITKRGQNVTFRCDPISEHNRLYWYRQTLGQGPEFLTYFQNEAQLEKSRLLSDRFSAERPKGSFSTLEIQRTEQGDSAMYLCASSWGPAAGGVFYEQYFGPGTRLTVT.

This chain joins TRBV7-9 and TRBJ2-2; 13 bases map to TRBD2. This CDR3 is 21 amino acids long. The ends lost 6 bases at V and 8 bases at J; junction bases unmatched: 24. Germline assignment: CDR1 SEHNR and CDR2 FQNEAQ (reference sequence). CDR3 nucleotides: TGTGCCAGCAGGCATACGCCGGGACTAGCGGGGTCCCTCCGTTCCTCGGGGGAGCTGTTTTTT. This codes for CASRHTPGLAGSLRSSGELFF.

This clonotype was counted between two and nine times. The V and J genes are TRBV20-1 and TRBJ1-5; 7 nucleotides line up with TRBD1. The CDR3 totals 13 residues. With 3 bases clipped from V and 8 bases from J, the junction kept 7 bases outside the gene matches. The germline gives CDR1 DFQATT, CDR2 SNEGSKA (reference sequence). The CDR3: CSARLQGFEPQHF. DNA of the CDR3: TGCAGTGCTAGGCTACAGGGGTTTGAGCCCCAGCATTTT.

This clonotype was counted ten times or more. The CDR3 bases are TGTGCCAGCAGTTTAGGGACAGACAATCAGCCCCAGCATTTT. The encoded protein is CASSLGTDNQPQHF. This chain connects TRBV27 to TRBJ1-5; 7 positions match TRBD1. The CDR3 has 14 residues. V dropped 2 bases and J dropped 3; count of bases not matched to a gene: 1. CDR1 MNHEY and CDR2 SMNVEV come from the germline V gene (reference sequence).